This TCR beta chain emerged from a study of CD4 T cells in relation to SARS-CoV-2 and coronaviruses. The overall study: After around 10 days of antigen culture, PBMC TCR beta CDR3s were sequenced. Negative control cultures got HIV-1 Nef peptides or no peptide.

Only a few counts were recorded for this clone. Its antigen is unknown. Before the COVID-19 pandemic, during about 2010-2019, CD4+ T cells were taken from unexposed donors. The cells were cultured for about ten days before CD4+ T cells were isolated. As cell numbers allowed, unexposed-donor CD4+ T cells faced SARS-CoV-2 S/N and four cold-coronavirus spikes. Cultures received half-medium IL-2 refreshes on days 3 and 7. This table comes from immunoSEQ multiplex PCR, and its TCRdb copy is limited to in-frame clones, with some not included. The sample holds about 23,000 clones, over 65% seen once. This sequence was found in a human donor in good health. Sequencing was carried out using CD4+ T cells from PBMCs, cultured in vitro.

The CDR3 DNA reads as TGTGCCTGGACAGAAGATAGCAATCAGCCCCAGCATTTT. Amino acid sequence: CAWTEDSNQPQHF. The gene calls are TRBV30 and TRBJ1-5; D is unresolved. This CDR3 contains 13 residues. CDR1 and CDR2 (germline): GTSNPN, SVGIG (reference sequence). V was pared by 4 bases and J by 0 bases, with 7 bases between.